The clone carrying this T cell receptor beta chain was counted once. Profiling relied on immunoSEQ multiplex PCR, and the TCRdb table lists in-frame clones only, not all of them. The table records roughly 20,000 clones, around four fifths of them present only once. Per germline, CDR1 SGHDN and CDR2 FVKESK. Trimming cost V 4 bases and J 14 bases, with 27 bases left between them. This CDR3 spans 16 amino acids. These data come from a study of OX40 agonist ivuxolimab in advanced cancers. The TCR comes from an adult with an advanced solid tumor such as melanoma, head and neck, liver or kidney cancer. The sample was CD4+ or CD8+ T cells sorted from blood, taken in a trial of the OX40 agonist ivuxolimab. J is TRBJ2-1 and V is TRBV14; D possibly uses TRBD1 or TRBD2 (6 bases each). The CDR3 region has the DNA TGTGCCAGCAGCCCGTGGGGGGCGGGGCCCCTAAAGGGGGAGTTCTTC. It is translated as CASSPWGAGPLKGEFF.